This entry lists 8 T cell receptor beta chains sequenced from one sample in a study of cytomegalovirus exposure and HLA in healthy donors. 60 Vbeta and 13 Jbeta primers were used in PCR. Profiled with immunoSEQ multiplex PCR; TCRdb holds only in-frame clones, not every one. The sample has about 150,000 clones, roughly 80% seen once; the top ten hold 2% to 3%. Source material: PBMCs. The receptors shown here come from a male donor in good health and CMV-seronegative.

This chain connects TRBV7-8 to TRBJ1-1; tentatively, D is TRBD1 (5 bases). The V end lost 1 base, the J end lost 2 bases, and 11 bases lay between the germline ends. The CDR3 length is 15 residues. Germline V gene lookup returns CDR1 SGHVS and CDR2 FQNEAQ. The CDR3 DNA follows: TGTGCCAGCAGCTTAGAGGTGGGGGGAAACACTGAAGCTTTCTTT. It yields the protein CASSLEVGGNTEAFF.

The chain recombines TRBV5-1 with TRBJ2-4; 11 nucleotides align to TRBD1. The germline V gene encodes CDR1 SGHRS and CDR2 YFSETQ. V shed 3 bases, J shed 8 bases, and the junction held 4 bases outside the gene matches. The CDR3 has 14 amino acids. CDR3 in amino acids: CASSYGQGADIQYF. CDR3 DNA: TGCGCCAGCAGCTACGGACAGGGGGCTGACATTCAGTACTTC.

This clone was seen a single time. This chain connects TRBV7-3 to TRBJ2-3; 12 bases match TRBD2. CDR3 size: 17 residues. V lost 4 bases to trimming and J lost 0 bases; unmatched junction nucleotides: 5. Per the germline V gene, CDR1 is SGHTA and CDR2 is FQGTGA. This CDR3 reads CASSSGLAGISTDTQYF. CDR3 nucleotide sequence: TGTGCCAGCAGCTCCGGACTAGCGGGGATTAGCACAGATACGCAGTATTTT. The full variable domain, completed using reference TRBV7-3 and TRBJ2-3, is GAGVSQTPSNKVTEKGKYVELRCDPISGHTALYWYRQSLGQGPEFLIYFQGTGAADDSGLPNDRFFAVRPEGSVSTLKIQRTERGDSAVYLCASSSGLAGISTDTQYFGPGTRLTVL.

The chain employs TRBV9 and TRBJ1-6, with 7 nucleotides matching TRBD1. V trimming: 4 bases; J trimming: 9 bases; junction bases outside the gene matches: 4. In germline, CDR1 is SGDLS, CDR2 YYNGEE. The CDR3 runs 13 residues. The CDR3 nucleotides read TGTGCCAGCAGCTTGAGACAGGGTTCACCCCTCCACTTT. This encodes CASSLRQGSPLHF.

This rearrangement joins TRBV4-3 to TRBJ2-1; D gene uncertain. This CDR3 has 14 amino acids. Trimming cost V 0 bases and J 4 bases, with 7 bases left between them. CDR1 is LGHNA and CDR2 is YSLEER in the germline V gene. CDR3 DNA sequence: TGCGCCAGCAGCCAAGATAGAGAGTACAATGAGCAGTTCTTC. This translates into CASSQDREYNEQFF.

The CDR3 DNA reads TGTGCCATCAGAAGGACAGGGGACACCGGGGAGCTGTTTTTT. Amino acids: CAIRRTGDTGELFF. The rearrangement links TRBV10-3 to TRBJ2-2, with 9 positions matching TRBD1. Trimming removed 6 bases from V and 3 bases from J; junction bases left unmatched: 2. Germline V gene data show CDR1 as ENHRY and CDR2 as SYGVKD. The length of the CDR3 is 14 residues.

The V call is TRBV27, the J call TRBJ1-1; D gene uncertain. V shed 6 bases and J shed 2 bases, with 10 bases lying between them. The CDR3 is 13 amino acids. Germline-derived CDR1 and CDR2 are MNHEY and SMNVEV (reference sequence). The CDR3 reads CASSYTVNTEAFF. The CDR3 DNA sequence: TGTGCCAGCAGCTATACAGTTAACACTGAAGCTTTCTTT.

The chain recombines TRBV4-3 with TRBJ1-2; D perhaps matches TRBD1 (6 bases). The V gene lost 4 bases and the J gene lost 3 bases, with 18 bases spanning the gap. This CDR3 is 16 amino acids long. CDR1 is LGHNA, CDR2 YSLEER, per germline. CDR3 protein: CASSLTRARGDYGYTF. For the CDR3, the DNA is TGCGCCAGCAGCCTAACCAGGGCCAGGGGCGACTATGGCTACACCTTC.